This TCR beta chain was sequenced in a study of metastatic and nonmetastatic thyroid tumors. Overall study: Peripheral blood and tumor or nodule samples from malignant and benign thyroid patients were compared.

The CDR3 is 12 amino acids. The V and J ends lost 3 bases and 13 bases respectively, with 13 bases between them. Among the patients, none had received any treatment before thyroid surgery. Authors' analysis steps: Clinicopathological groups differed in CDR3, with these differences serving to build a distant-metastasis classifier for papillary thyroid cancer. TCRdb reprocessed the PCR reads via MiXCR. The V and J calls were determined by TCRdb, not by the authors. The sample shows some 30,000 clones, approximately 7% of them seen only once. Overall study results and limits: Reported TCR beta diversity, measured in blood and tumor, was significantly higher for malignant thyroid tumors than for benign nodules.

There are a few counts of this clone. The antigen is unknown. Sequenced sample: blood. The clonotype comes from a female donor with papillary thyroid cancer or a benign thyroid nodule (not recorded which). Some clones in this sample may be carry-over from other donors' samples. This chain joins TRBV12-3 or TRBV12-4 and TRBJ1-5, with D perhaps TRBD1 (5 bases). The CDR3 is CASSFDRDVQHF. CDR3 coding DNA: TGTGCCAGCAGTTTCGACCGGGACGTTCAGCATTTT.